This entry is about one T cell receptor (beta chain). Only in-frame clones appear in the TCRdb table, and some are missing; sequencing was by immunoSEQ multiplex PCR. The table records roughly 130,000 clones, approximately 91% of them present only once. The data were taken from a study of control samples from healthy donors and cancer patients. Deletions cut 4 bases from V and 5 bases from J, with 14 bases between. Germline CDR1 reads SNHLY; CDR2 reads FYNNEI. The CDR3 totals 15 residues. The TCR was taken from a man aged 50 to 60 in good health. The chain joins TRBV2 to TRBJ1-4; tentatively, D is TRBD1 (6 bases). Material for sequencing was blood. The CDR3 DNA is TGTGCCAGCAGTGTGCGGCCAGGGGTAAATGAAAAACTGTTTTTT. Its translation is CASSVRPGVNEKLFF.